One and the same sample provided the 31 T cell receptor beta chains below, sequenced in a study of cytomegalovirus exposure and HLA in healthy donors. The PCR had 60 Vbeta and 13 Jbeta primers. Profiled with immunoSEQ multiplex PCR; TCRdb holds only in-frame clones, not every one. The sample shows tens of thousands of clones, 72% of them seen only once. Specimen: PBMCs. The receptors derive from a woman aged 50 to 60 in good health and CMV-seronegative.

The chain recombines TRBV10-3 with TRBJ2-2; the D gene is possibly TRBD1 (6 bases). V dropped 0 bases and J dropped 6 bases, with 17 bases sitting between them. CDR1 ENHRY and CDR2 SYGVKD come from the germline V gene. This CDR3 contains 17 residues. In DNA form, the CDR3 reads TGTGCCATCAGTGAGTCGTCGAACAGGGCGAGTCCCGGGGAGCTGTTTTTT. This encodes CAISESSNRASPGELFF.

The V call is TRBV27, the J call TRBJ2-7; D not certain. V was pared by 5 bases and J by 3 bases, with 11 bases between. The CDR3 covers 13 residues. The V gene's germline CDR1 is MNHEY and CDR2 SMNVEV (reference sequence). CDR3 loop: CASSPYSNYEQYF. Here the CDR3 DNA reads TGTGCCAGCAGTCCCTATTCCAACTACGAGCAGTACTTC.

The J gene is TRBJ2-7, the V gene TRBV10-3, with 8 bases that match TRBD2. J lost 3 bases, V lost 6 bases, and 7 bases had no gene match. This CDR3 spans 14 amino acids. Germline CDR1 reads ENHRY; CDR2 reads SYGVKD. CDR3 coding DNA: TGTGCCATCAGACCTTCCGGGACTAGCTACGAGCAGTACTTC. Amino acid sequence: CAIRPSGTSYEQYF.

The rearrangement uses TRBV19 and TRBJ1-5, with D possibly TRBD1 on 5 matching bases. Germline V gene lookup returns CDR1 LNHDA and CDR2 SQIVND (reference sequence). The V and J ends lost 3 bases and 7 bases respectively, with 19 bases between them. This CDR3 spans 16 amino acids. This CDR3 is CASSIPRTPYLQPQHF. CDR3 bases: TGTGCCAGTAGTATTCCTCGGACACCTTATCTACAGCCCCAGCATTTT.

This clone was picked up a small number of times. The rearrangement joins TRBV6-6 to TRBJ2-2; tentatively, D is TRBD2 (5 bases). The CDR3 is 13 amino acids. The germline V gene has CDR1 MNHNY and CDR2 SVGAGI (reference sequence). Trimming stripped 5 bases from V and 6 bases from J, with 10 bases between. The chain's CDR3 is CASSLAPPGELFF. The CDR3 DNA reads TGTGCCAGCAGTCTAGCCCCCCCCGGGGAGCTGTTTTTT.

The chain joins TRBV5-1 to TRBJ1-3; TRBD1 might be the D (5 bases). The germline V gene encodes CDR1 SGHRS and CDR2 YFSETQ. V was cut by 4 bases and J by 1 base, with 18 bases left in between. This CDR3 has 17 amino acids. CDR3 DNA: TGCGCCAGCAGCCTAATGGGAGGGGACGGTTCTGGAAACACCATATATTTT. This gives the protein CASSLMGGDGSGNTIYF.

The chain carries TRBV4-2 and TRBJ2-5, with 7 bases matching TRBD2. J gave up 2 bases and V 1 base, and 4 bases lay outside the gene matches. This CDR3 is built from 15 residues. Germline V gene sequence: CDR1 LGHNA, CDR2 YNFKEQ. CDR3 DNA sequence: TGTGCCAGCAGCCAAGGGACGGGGGGACAAGAGACCCAGTACTTC. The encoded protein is CASSQGTGGQETQYF.

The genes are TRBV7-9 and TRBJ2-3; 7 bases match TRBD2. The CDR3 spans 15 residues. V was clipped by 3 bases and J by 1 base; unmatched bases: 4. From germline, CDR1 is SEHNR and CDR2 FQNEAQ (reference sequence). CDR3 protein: CASSFNLAGTDTQYF. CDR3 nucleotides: TGTGCCAGCAGCTTTAACCTAGCGGGCACAGATACGCAGTATTTT.

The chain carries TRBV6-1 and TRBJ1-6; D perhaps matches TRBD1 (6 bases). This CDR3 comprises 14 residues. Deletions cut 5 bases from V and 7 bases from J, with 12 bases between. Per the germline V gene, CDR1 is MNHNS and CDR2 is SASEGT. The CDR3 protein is CASSPDDRNSPLHF. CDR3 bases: TGTGCCAGCAGTCCTGATGACAGGAATTCACCCCTCCACTTT.

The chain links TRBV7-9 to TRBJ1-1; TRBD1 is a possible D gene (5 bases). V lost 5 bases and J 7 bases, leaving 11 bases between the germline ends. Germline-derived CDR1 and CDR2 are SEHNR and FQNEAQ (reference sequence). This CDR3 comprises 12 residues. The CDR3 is CASSQDRYEAFF. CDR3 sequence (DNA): TGTGCCAGCAGCCAAGACAGATATGAAGCTTTCTTT.

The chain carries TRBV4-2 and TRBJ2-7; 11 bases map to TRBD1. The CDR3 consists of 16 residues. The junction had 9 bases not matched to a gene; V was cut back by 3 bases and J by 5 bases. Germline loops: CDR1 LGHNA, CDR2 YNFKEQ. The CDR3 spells CASSQAGTGGNHEQYF. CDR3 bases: TGTGCCAGCAGCCAGGCGGGGACAGGGGGAAACCACGAGCAGTACTTC.

CDR3 sequence: CASSLARADTQYF. CDR3 in DNA: TGTGCCAGCAGCTTAGCGCGTGCCGATACGCAGTATTTT. The chain carries TRBV7-6 and TRBJ2-3; D is undetermined. The germline V and J ends were trimmed by 0 bases and 6 bases, with 7 bases remaining between them. This CDR3 spans 13 amino acids. Germline V gives CDR1 SGHVS, CDR2 FNYEAQ. The full variable domain, completed using reference TRBV7-6 and TRBJ2-3, is GAGVSQSPRYKVTKRGQDVALRCDPISGHVSLYWYRQALGQGPEFLTYFNYEAQQDKSGLPNDRFSAERPEGSISTLTIQRTEQRDSAMYRCASSLARADTQYFGPGTRLTVL.

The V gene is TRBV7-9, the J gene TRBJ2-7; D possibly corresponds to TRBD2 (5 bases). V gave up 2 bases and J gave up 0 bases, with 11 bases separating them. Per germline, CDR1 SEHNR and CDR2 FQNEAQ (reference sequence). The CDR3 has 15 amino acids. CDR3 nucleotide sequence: TGTGCCAGCAGCTTATCCGCTAGCCGCTCCTACGAGCAGTACTTC. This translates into CASSLSASRSYEQYF.

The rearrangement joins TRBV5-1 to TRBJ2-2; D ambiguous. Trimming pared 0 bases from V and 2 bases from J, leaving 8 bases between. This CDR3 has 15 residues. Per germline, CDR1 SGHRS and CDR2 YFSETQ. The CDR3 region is CASSLAAVNTGELFF. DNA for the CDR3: TGCGCCAGCAGCTTGGCCGCAGTCAACACCGGGGAGCTGTTTTTT.

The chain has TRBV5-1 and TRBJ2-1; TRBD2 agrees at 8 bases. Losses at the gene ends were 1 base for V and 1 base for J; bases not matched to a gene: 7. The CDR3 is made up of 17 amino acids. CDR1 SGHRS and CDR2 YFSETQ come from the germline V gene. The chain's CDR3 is CASSLTPAGVSYNEQFF. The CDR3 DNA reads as TGCGCCAGCAGCTTGACACCAGCGGGAGTATCCTACAATGAGCAGTTCTTC.

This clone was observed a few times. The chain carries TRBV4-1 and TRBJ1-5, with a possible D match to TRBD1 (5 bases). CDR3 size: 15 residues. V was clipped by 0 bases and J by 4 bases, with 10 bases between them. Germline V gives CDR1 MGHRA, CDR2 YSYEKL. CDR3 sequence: CASSQDRARNQPQHF. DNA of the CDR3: TGCGCCAGCAGCCAAGACAGGGCCAGAAATCAGCCCCAGCATTTT.

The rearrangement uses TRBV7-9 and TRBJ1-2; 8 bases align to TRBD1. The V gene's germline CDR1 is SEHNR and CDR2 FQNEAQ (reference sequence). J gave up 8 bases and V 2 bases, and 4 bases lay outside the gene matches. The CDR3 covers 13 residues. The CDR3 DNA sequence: TGTGCCAGCAGCTTATTGGACAGGGCCGGCTACACCTTC. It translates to CASSLLDRAGYTF.

The CDR3 DNA is TGCGCCAGCGCTATCGGACAGGTTCAGGGAGATACGCAGTATTTT. Its protein product is CASAIGQVQGDTQYF. The J gene is TRBJ2-3, the V gene TRBV5-1, with 7 bases that match TRBD1. CDR1 and CDR2 (germline): SGHRS, YFSETQ. The CDR3 sequence is 15 residues long. The junction had 13 bases not matched to a gene; V was cut back by 7 bases and J by 5 bases. The full variable domain, completed using reference TRBV5-1 and TRBJ2-3, is KAGVTQTPRYLIKTRGQQVTLSCSPISGHRSVSWYQQTPGQGLQFLFEYFSETQRNKGNFPGRFSGRQFSNSRSEMNVSTLELGDSALYLCASAIGQVQGDTQYFGPGTRLTVL.

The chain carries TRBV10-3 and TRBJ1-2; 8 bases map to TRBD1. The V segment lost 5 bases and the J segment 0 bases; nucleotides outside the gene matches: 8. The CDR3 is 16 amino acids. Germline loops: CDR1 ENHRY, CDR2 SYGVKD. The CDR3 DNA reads TGTGCCATCAGTTACAGGGGGGTGACTTCTAACTATGGCTACACCTTC. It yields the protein CAISYRGVTSNYGYTF.

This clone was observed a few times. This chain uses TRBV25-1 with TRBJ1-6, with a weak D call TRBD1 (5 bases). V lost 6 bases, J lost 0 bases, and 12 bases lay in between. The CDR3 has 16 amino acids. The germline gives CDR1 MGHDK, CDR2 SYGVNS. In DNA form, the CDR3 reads TGTGCCAGCAGGGGGGGAGCGAGCTCCTATAATTCACCCCTCCACTTT. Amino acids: CASRGGASSYNSPLHF.

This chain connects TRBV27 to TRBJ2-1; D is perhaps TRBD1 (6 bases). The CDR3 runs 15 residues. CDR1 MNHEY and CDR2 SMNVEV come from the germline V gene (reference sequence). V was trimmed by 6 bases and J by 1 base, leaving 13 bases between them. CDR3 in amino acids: CASSATGSSYNEQFF. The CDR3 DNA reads TGTGCCAGCAGCGCCACAGGGTCTTCCTACAATGAGCAGTTCTTC.

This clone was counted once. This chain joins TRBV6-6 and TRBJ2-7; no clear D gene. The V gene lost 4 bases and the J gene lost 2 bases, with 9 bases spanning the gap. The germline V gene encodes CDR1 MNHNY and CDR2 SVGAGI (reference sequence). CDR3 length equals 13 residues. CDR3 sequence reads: CASSWAEPYEQYF. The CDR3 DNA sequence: TGTGCCAGCAGTTGGGCAGAACCCTACGAGCAGTACTTC.

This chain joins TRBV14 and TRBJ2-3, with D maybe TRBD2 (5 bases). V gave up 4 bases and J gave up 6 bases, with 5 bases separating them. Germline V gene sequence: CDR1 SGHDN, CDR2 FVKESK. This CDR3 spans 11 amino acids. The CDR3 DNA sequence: TGTGCCAGCAGCCGAGGGGATACGCAGTATTTT. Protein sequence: CASSRGDTQYF.

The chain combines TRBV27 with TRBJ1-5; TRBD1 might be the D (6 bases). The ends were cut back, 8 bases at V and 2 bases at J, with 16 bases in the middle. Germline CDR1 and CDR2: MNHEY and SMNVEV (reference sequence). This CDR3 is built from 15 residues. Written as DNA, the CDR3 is TGTGCCAGCTCATACCAGACAGGAGGCAATCAGCCCCAGCATTTT. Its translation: CASSYQTGGNQPQHF.

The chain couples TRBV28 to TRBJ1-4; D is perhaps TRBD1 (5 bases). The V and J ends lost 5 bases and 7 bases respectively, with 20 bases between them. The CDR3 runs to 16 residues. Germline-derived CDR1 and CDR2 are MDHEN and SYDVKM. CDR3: CASSPPNQGGGEKLFF. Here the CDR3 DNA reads TGTGCCAGCAGTCCCCCGAACCAGGGAGGAGGTGAAAAACTGTTTTTT.

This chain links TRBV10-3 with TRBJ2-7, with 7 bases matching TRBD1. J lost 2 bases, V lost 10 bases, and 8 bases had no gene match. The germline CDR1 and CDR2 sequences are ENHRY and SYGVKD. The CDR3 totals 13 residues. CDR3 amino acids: CATSAGGAYEQYF. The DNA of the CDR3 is TGTGCCACCTCTGCAGGGGGTGCCTACGAGCAGTACTTC.

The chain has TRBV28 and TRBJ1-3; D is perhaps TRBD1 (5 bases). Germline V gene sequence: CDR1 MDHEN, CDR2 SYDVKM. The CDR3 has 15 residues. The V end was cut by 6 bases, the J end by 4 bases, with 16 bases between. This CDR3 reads CASSIIQGFGNTIYF. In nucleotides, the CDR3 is TGTGCCAGCAGCATCATTCAGGGTTTCGGAAACACCATATATTTT.

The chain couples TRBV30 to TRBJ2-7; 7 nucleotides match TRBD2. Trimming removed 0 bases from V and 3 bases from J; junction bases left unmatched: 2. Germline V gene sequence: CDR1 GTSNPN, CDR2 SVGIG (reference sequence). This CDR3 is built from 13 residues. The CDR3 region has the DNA TGTGCCTGGAGTGTAACTAGCGTCTACGAGCAGTACTTC. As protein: CAWSVTSVYEQYF. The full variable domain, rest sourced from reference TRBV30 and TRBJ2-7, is SQTIHQWPATLVQPVGSPLSLECTVEGTSNPNLYWYRQAAGRGLQLLFYSVGIGQISSEVPQNLSASRPQDRQFILSSKKLLLSDSGFYLCAWSVTSVYEQYFGPGTRLTVT.

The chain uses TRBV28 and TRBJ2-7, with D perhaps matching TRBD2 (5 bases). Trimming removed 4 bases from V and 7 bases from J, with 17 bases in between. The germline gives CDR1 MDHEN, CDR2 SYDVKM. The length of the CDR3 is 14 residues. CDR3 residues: CASSSGLSGWEQYF. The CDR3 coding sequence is TGTGCCAGCAGTTCCGGACTGAGTGGTTGGGAGCAGTACTTC. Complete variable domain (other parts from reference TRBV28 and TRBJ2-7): DVKVTQSSRYLVKRTGEKVFLECVQDMDHENMFWYRQDPGLGLRLIYFSYDVKMKEKGDIPEGYSVSREKKERFSLILESASTNQTSMYLCASSSGLSGWEQYFGPGTRLTVT.

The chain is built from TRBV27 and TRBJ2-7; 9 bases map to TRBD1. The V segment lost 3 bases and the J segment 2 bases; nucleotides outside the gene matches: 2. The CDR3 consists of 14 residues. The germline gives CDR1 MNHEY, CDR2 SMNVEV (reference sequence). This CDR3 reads CASSLGQGPYEQYF. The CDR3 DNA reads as TGTGCCAGCAGTTTGGGACAGGGTCCCTACGAGCAGTACTTC.

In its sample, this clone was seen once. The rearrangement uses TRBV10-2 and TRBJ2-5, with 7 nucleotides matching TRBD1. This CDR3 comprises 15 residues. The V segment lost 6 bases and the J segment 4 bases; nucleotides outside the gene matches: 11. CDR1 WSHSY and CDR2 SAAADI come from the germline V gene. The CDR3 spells CASRTGSYEGETQYF. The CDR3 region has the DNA TGCGCCAGCAGGACAGGGTCGTATGAGGGAGAGACCCAGTACTTC.